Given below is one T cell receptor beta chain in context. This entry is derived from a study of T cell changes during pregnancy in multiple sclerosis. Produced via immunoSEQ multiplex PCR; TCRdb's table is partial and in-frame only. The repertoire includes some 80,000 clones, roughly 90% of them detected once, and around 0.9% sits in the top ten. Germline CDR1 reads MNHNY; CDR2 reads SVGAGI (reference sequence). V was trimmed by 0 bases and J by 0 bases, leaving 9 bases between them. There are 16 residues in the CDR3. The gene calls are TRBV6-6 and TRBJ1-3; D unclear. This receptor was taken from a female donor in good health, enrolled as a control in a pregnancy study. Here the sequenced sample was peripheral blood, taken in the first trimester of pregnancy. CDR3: CASSYSVRSSGNTIYF. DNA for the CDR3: TGTGCCAGCAGTTACTCCGTTAGGAGCTCTGGAAACACCATATATTTT.